This T cell receptor beta chain was documented in a study of blood T cell repertoires in COVID-19. Study overall: Sources were T cells, B-cell-depleted T cells, or PBMCs; the material itself was cDNA or gDNA.

The V and J ends lost 2 bases and 4 bases respectively, with 14 bases between them. The CDR3 is made up of 15 amino acids. CDR1 is SGHTA, CDR2 FQGNSA, per germline. Participant age was roughly 18 to 100 years, and participants resided in roughly 25 US areas. Clinical history as reported by participants underpinned cohort assignment. TCRdb's table, derived via immunoSEQ multiplex PCR, lists solely in-frame clones and lacks some. The sample has some 370,000 clones; roughly four fifths are singletons. The TCR comes from a woman between 45 and 60 years old who had recovered from COVID-19. The sequenced material came from PBMCs or T cells enriched from blood (not recorded which). The rearrangement links TRBV7-2 to TRBJ1-1, with D possibly matching TRBD1 (6 bases). The CDR3 is CASSLMGAGGTEAFF. The CDR3 DNA reads as TGTGCCAGCAGCTTAATGGGGGCGGGAGGCACTGAAGCTTTCTTT.